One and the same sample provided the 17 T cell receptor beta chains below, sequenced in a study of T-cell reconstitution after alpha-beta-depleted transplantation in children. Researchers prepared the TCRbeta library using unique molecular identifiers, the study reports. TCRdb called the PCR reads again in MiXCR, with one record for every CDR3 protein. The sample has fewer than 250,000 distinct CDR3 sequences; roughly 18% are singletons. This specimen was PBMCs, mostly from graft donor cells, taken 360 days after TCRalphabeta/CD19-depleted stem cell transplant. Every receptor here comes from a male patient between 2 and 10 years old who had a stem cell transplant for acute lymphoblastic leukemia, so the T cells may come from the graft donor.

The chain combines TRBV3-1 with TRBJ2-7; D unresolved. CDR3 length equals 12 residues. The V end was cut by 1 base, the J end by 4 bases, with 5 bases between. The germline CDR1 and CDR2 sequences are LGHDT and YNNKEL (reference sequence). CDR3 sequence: CASSQVWYEQYF. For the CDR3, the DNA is TGTGCCAGCAGCCAAGTATGGTACGAGCAGTACTTC.

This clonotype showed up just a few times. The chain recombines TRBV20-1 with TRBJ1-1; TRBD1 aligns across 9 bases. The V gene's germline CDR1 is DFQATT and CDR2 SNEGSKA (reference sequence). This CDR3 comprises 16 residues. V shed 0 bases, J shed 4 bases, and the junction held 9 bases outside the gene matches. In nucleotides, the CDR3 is TGCAGTGCTAGAGATCCGGGACAGGGCGGGGGCACTGAAGCTTTCTTT. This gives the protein CSARDPGQGGGTEAFF.

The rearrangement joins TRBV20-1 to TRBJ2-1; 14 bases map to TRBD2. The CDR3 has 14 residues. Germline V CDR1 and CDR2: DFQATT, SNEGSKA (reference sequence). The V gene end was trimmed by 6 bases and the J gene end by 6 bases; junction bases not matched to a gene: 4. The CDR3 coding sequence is TGCAGTGCCTGGACTAGCGGGGGGCCCAATGAGCAGTTCTTC. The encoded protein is CSAWTSGGPNEQFF.

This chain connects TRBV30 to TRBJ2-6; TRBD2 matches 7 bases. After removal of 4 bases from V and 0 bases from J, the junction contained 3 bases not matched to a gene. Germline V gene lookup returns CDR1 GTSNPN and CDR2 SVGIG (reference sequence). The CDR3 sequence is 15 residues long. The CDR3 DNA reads TGTGCCTGGATCGGGGGGTCCTCTGGGGCCAACGTCCTGACTTTC. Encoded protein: CAWIGGSSGANVLTF.

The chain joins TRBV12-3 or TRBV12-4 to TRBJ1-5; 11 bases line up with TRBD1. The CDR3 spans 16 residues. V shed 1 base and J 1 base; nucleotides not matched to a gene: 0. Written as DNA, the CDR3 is TGTGCCAGCAGTTTAGGGACAGGGGGCAGCAATCAGCCCCAGCATTTT. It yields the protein CASSLGTGGSNQPQHF.

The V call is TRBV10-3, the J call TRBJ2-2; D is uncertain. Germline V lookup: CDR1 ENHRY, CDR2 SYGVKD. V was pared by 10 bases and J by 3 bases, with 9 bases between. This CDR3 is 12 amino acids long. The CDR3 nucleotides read TGTGCCAGCCAAGTGGACACCGGGGAGCTGTTTTTT. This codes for CASQVDTGELFF.

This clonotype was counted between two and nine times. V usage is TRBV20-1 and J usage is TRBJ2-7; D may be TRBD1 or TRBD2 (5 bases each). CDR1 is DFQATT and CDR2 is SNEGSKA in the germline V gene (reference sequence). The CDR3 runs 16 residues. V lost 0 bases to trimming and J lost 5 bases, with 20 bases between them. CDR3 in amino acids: CSARDIGASGIDEQYF. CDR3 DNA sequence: TGCAGTGCTAGAGATATCGGGGCCTCAGGGATCGACGAGCAGTACTTC.

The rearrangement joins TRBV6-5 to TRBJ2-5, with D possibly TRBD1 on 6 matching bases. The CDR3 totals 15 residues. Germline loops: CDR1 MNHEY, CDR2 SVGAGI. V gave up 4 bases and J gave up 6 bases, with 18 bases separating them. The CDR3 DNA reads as TGTGCCAGCAGTTCCTCCGGGACAAAGGCGAAGACCCAGTACTTC. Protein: CASSSSGTKAKTQYF.

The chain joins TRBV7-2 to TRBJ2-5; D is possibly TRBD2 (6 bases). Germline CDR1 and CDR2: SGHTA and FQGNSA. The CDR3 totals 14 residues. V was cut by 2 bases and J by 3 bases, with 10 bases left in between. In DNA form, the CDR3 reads TGTGCCAGCAGCTTATGGTTAGCGGAAGAGACCCAGTACTTC. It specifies CASSLWLAEETQYF. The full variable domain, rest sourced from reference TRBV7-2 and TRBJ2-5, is GAGVSQSPSNKVTEKGKDVELRCDPISGHTALYWYRQSLGQGLEFLIYFQGNSAPDKSGLPSDRFSAERTGGSVSTLTIQRTQQEDSAVYLCASSLWLAEETQYFGPGTRLLVL.

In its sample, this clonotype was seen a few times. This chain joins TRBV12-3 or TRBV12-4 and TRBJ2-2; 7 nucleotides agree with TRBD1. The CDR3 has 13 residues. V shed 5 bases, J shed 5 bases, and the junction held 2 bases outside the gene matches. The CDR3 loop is CASSQTGTGELFF. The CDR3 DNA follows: TGTGCCAGCAGTCAGACAGGGACCGGGGAGCTGTTTTTT.

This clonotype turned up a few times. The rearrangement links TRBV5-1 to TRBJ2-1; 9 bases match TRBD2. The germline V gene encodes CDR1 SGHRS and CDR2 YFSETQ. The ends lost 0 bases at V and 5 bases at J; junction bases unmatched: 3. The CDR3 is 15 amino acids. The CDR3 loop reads CASSLERGEDNEQFF. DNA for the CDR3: TGCGCCAGCAGCTTGGAGCGGGGGGAAGACAATGAGCAGTTCTTC.

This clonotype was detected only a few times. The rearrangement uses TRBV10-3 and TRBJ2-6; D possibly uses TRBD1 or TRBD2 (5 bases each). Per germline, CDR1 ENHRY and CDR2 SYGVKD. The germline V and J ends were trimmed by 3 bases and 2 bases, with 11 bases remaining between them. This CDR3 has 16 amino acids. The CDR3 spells CAISEGRGAGANVLTF. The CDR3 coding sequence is TGTGCCATCAGTGAAGGTAGAGGGGCTGGGGCCAACGTCCTGACTTTC.

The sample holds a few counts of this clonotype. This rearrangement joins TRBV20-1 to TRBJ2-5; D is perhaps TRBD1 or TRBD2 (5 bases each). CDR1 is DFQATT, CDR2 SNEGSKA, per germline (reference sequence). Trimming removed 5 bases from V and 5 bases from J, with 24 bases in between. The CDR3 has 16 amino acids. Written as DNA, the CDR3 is TGCAGTGCTCCTCCCCACCCCAAGGGGACGGGTGAGACCCAGTACTTC. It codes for CSAPPHPKGTGETQYF.

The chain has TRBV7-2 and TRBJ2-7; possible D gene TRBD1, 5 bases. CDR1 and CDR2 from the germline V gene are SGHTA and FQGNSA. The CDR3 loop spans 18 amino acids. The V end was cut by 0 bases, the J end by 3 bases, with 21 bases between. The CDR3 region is CASSLAGKWGQPSYEQYF. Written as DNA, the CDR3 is TGTGCCAGCAGCTTAGCGGGGAAGTGGGGCCAGCCTAGCTACGAGCAGTACTTC.

Here the CDR3 reads CASRPGLPETQYF. Written as DNA, the CDR3 is TGTGCCAGCAGGCCCGGACTCCCAGAGACCCAGTACTTC. This chain links TRBV12-3 or TRBV12-4 with TRBJ2-5, with D possibly TRBD2 on 5 matching bases. CDR3 length equals 13 residues. V lost 6 bases to trimming and J lost 4 bases, with 12 bases between them.

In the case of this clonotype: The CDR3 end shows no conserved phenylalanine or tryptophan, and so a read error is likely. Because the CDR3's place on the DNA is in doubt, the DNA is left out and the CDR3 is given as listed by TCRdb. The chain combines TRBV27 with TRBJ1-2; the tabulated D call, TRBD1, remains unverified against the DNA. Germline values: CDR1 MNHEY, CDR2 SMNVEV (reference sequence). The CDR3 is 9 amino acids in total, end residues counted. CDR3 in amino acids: CASSSRDSL.

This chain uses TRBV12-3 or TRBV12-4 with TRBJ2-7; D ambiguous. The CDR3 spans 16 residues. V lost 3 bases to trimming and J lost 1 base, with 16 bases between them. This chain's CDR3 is CASSFWAGVNSYEQYF. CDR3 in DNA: TGTGCCAGCAGTTTCTGGGCTGGGGTTAATTCCTACGAGCAGTACTTC.